These 10 T cell receptor beta chains were all obtained from the same sample, sequenced in a study of cytomegalovirus exposure and HLA in healthy donors. PCR primers comprised 60 Vbeta and 13 Jbeta primers. TCRdb's copy holds only in-frame clones and misses some; the assay was immunoSEQ multiplex PCR. The sample includes approximately 97,000 clones, 79% of them seen just once. The sample was PBMCs. These TCRs come from a male donor in good health and CMV-seropositive.

On this clone: Different DNA sequences within this sample yield the same CDR3. This rearrangement joins TRBV2 to TRBJ1-5, with D possibly matching TRBD1 (5 bases). Trimming took 4 bases from V and 2 from J, leaving 9 bases between them. The CDR3 is 14 amino acids. Germline CDR1 reads SNHLY; CDR2 reads FYNNEI. The CDR3, as DNA: TGTGCCAGCAGTGGGACGGGGGGCAATCAGCCCCAGCATTTT. It yields the protein CASSGTGGNQPQHF.

V usage is TRBV9 and J usage is TRBJ1-2, with TRBD1 matching over 7 bases. Trimming at V came to 0 bases and at J to 11 bases, leaving 4 bases not matched to a gene. This CDR3 region has 12 residues. CDR1 is SGDLS, CDR2 YYNGEE, per germline. The CDR3 coding sequence is TGTGCCAGCAGCGTAGCAACAGGGGAATACACCTTC. This codes for CASSVATGEYTF.

V and J are TRBV27 and TRBJ2-7, with a possible D match to TRBD1 (5 bases). The V end lost 4 bases, the J end lost 1 base, and 14 bases lay between the germline ends. Germline CDR1 MNHEY, CDR2 SMNVEV (reference sequence). The CDR3 covers 15 residues. CDR3 in amino acids: CASSYRQGLSYEQYF. CDR3 sequence (DNA): TGTGCCAGCAGTTACCGGCAGGGCCTATCCTACGAGCAGTACTTC.

The CDR3 sequence: CASSYRGTEQFF. The CDR3, as DNA: TGTGCCAGCAGCTACAGGGGAACTGAGCAGTTCTTC. This chain connects TRBV6-5 to TRBJ2-1; TRBD1 aligns across 7 bases. The J segment lost 9 bases and the V segment lost 6 bases, leaving 5 bases of the junction unmatched. Looked up from germline, CDR1 is MNHEY and CDR2 is SVGAGI. This CDR3 contains 12 residues.

This clone appeared a few times. V is TRBV7-8 and J is TRBJ2-7; tentatively, D is TRBD1 (5 bases). CDR3 length equals 14 residues. In germline, CDR1 is SGHVS, CDR2 FQNEAQ. Trimming stripped 5 bases from V and 7 bases from J, with 18 bases between. CDR3 bases: TGTGCCAGCAGCCCCCCTCTCAGGGTTCAAGAGCAGTACTTC. This encodes CASSPPLRVQEQYF.

CDR3 region: CASSLGAENTEAFF. CDR3 nucleotides: TGTGCCAGCAGCTTAGGGGCAGAAAACACTGAAGCTTTCTTT. The rearrangement joins TRBV7-2 to TRBJ1-1, with D uncertain. V was pared by 1 base and J by 2 bases, with 8 bases between. The CDR3 loop spans 14 amino acids. Germline V lookup: CDR1 SGHTA, CDR2 FQGNSA. The variable domain in full, with the rest retrieved from reference TRBV7-2 and TRBJ1-1, is GAGVSQSPSNKVTEKGKDVELRCDPISGHTALYWYRQSLGQGLEFLIYFQGNSAPDKSGLPSDRFSAERTGGSVSTLTIQRTQQEDSAVYLCASSLGAENTEAFFGQGTRLTVV.

This clone was seen a few times. The gene calls are TRBV4-1 and TRBJ2-7, with D possibly being TRBD1 (6 bases). Germline V gene data show CDR1 as MGHRA and CDR2 as YSYEKL. Between the trimmed V and J ends, which lost 1 base and 0 bases, there was a span of 13 bases. CDR3 length: 16 amino acids. The CDR3 protein is CASSQADRFYSYEQYF. CDR3 nucleotides: TGCGCCAGCAGCCAAGCCGACAGGTTCTACTCCTACGAGCAGTACTTC.

This clone came up a few times. The chain couples TRBV4-2 to TRBJ1-4; 9 bases are a match to TRBD1. The trim removed 4 bases at V and 11 bases at J, leaving 5 bases unmatched. Germline V gene lookup returns CDR1 LGHNA and CDR2 YNFKEQ. This CDR3 region has 13 residues. This CDR3 reads CASSRDREVKLFF. DNA of the CDR3: TGTGCCAGCAGCCGGGACAGGGAGGTTAAACTGTTTTTT.

V usage is TRBV4-2 and J usage is TRBJ2-3, with D perhaps matching TRBD2 (5 bases). This CDR3 is built from 13 residues. Germline assignment: CDR1 LGHNA and CDR2 YNFKEQ. With 1 base removed from V and 7 bases from J, the gap between germline ends came to 9 bases. CDR3 nucleotide sequence: TGTGCCAGCAGCCAAGGGGGAGTGAATACGCAGTATTTT. The encoded protein is CASSQGGVNTQYF.

This chain uses TRBV4-1 with TRBJ1-5, with 7 bases fitting TRBD1. In germline, CDR1 is MGHRA, CDR2 YSYEKL. V shed 1 base and J 0 bases; nucleotides not matched to a gene: 9. CDR3 size: 18 residues. The CDR3 nucleotides read TGCGCCAGCAGCCAAGGGGCAGGGGGACCCTATAGCAATCAGCCCCAGCATTTT. Protein: CASSQGAGGPYSNQPQHF.